The 26 T cell receptor beta chains below were found in one sample sequenced in a study of blood T cell repertoires in COVID-19. The method was immunoSEQ multiplex PCR; TCRdb's version includes in-frame clones alone and lacks a portion of them. Found here are about 130,000 clones, 60% to 80% of them singletons; the top ten hold 11%. The sample was peripheral blood. These receptors were obtained from a man aged 55 to 69 who had recovered from COVID-19.

The chain employs TRBV9 and TRBJ2-3, with TRBD2 matching 10 bases. In germline, CDR1 is SGDLS, CDR2 YYNGEE. J gave up 5 bases and V 0 bases, and 9 bases lay outside the gene matches. The CDR3 extends over 17 amino acids. Here the CDR3 DNA reads TGTGCCAGCAGCGTAGTTGCTAGCGGGAGTAATGTAGATACGCAGTATTTT. Its translation is CASSVVASGSNVDTQYF.

The rearrangement uses TRBV2 and TRBJ1-4; D perhaps matches TRBD1 (5 bases). The CDR3 length is 14 residues. Germline lookup yields CDR1 SNHLY and CDR2 FYNNEI. V was clipped by 6 bases and J by 3 bases, with 11 bases between them. CDR3 region: CASRTGGPNEKLFF. In DNA, the CDR3 is TGTGCCAGCAGAACCGGGGGTCCTAATGAAAAACTGTTTTTT.

The rearrangement uses TRBV28 and TRBJ2-4; 7 nucleotides align to TRBD2. Per germline, CDR1 MDHEN and CDR2 SYDVKM. This CDR3 has 16 amino acids. V shed 5 bases and J 2 bases; nucleotides not matched to a gene: 9. The CDR3 DNA reads as TGTGCCAGCAGTCTCCCGGGACTATATACCAAAAACATTCAGTACTTC. This codes for CASSLPGLYTKNIQYF.

The table lists this clone with a count of one. The rearrangement joins TRBV7-2 to TRBJ1-4; perhaps TRBD1 as D (6 bases). The CDR3 is 12 amino acids. Deletions cut 5 bases from V and 8 bases from J, with 9 bases between. Looked up from germline, CDR1 is SGHTA and CDR2 is FQGNSA. Here the CDR3 DNA reads TGTGCCAGCAGCGCGGACAGCGAAAAACTGTTTTTT. This sequence encodes CASSADSEKLFF.

This rearrangement joins TRBV19 to TRBJ2-1; the match to TRBD1 covers 8 bases. Germline loops: CDR1 LNHDA, CDR2 SQIVND (reference sequence). Trimming at V came to 5 bases and at J to 6 bases, leaving 3 bases not matched to a gene. The CDR3 runs 13 residues. This CDR3 is CASSQQGGNEQFF. In DNA form, the CDR3 reads TGTGCCAGTAGTCAACAGGGGGGCAATGAGCAGTTCTTC.

This clone was seen a handful of times. The V call is TRBV2, the J call TRBJ1-6; the D gene is possibly TRBD1 (5 bases). CDR1 SNHLY and CDR2 FYNNEI come from the germline V gene. The CDR3 covers 14 residues. The V gene lost 2 bases and the J gene lost 8 bases, with 10 bases spanning the gap. The DNA of the CDR3 is TGTGCCAGCAGTGAATTGGCAGGGCATTCACCCCTCCACTTT. Translation: CASSELAGHSPLHF.

The chain joins TRBV27 to TRBJ1-1, with a weak D call TRBD1 (5 bases). V shed 2 bases and J shed 1 base, with 8 bases lying between them. This CDR3 contains 14 residues. The germline V gene encodes CDR1 MNHEY and CDR2 SMNVEV (reference sequence). The CDR3 sequence: CASSLATGNTEAFF. The CDR3 nucleotides read TGTGCCAGCAGTTTAGCCACAGGGAACACTGAAGCTTTCTTT.

In its sample, this clone is medium-sized (0.01 to 0.1%). The CDR3 DNA is TGTGCCGGAGAGACTAGCGGGGGCCCAAACACCGGGGAGCTGTTTTTT. It yields the protein CAGETSGGPNTGELFF. This chain connects TRBV6-6 to TRBJ2-2, with TRBD2 matching over 12 bases. The germline CDR1 and CDR2 sequences are MNHNY and SVGAGI (reference sequence). The CDR3 loop spans 16 amino acids. V lost 11 bases, J lost 2 bases, and 9 bases stayed unmatched.

The chain joins TRBV10-3 to TRBJ2-2; D gene ambiguous. This CDR3 is 14 amino acids long. Germline values: CDR1 ENHRY, CDR2 SYGVKD. Trimming stripped 0 bases from V and 5 bases from J, with 7 bases between. Here the CDR3 reads CAISESLGTGELFF. DNA for the CDR3: TGTGCCATCAGTGAGTCACTTGGTACCGGGGAGCTGTTTTTT.

V is TRBV5-1 and J is TRBJ2-2, with a tentative D call TRBD2 (5 bases). Germline V gives CDR1 SGHRS, CDR2 YFSETQ. Trimming left V 0 bases short and J 0 bases short, with 6 bases between. CDR3 length: 15 residues. CDR3 residues: CASSLAGANTGELFF. The CDR3 DNA reads as TGCGCCAGCAGCTTGGCCGGGGCGAACACCGGGGAGCTGTTTTTT.

The V and J genes are TRBV28 and TRBJ2-7; 12 nucleotides agree with TRBD2. The CDR3 is 13 amino acids. With 5 bases clipped from V and 4 bases from J, the junction kept 0 bases outside the gene matches. The germline V gene has CDR1 MDHEN and CDR2 SYDVKM. The CDR3 bases are TGTGCCAGCAGTGGACTAGCGGGATACGAGCAGTACTTC. Protein: CASSGLAGYEQYF.

The CDR3 sequence is CASSYSRGNTEAFF. The CDR3 region has the DNA TGTGCCAGCAGTTACAGCAGGGGGAACACTGAAGCTTTCTTT. The chain has TRBV6-2 or TRBV6-3 and TRBJ1-1; D might be TRBD1 (6 bases). V lost 2 bases, J lost 1 base, and 8 bases lay in between. This CDR3 is built from 14 residues. Germline V lookup: CDR1 MNHEY, CDR2 SVGEGT.

V gene TRBV7-8 combines with J gene TRBJ1-2, with 7 bases fitting TRBD1. V lost 3 bases, J lost 5 bases, and 6 bases stayed unmatched. This CDR3 region has 14 residues. Germline CDR1 is SGHVS and CDR2 is FQNEAQ. CDR3 region: CASSFDRDFYGYTF. The CDR3 DNA is TGTGCCAGCAGCTTTGACAGGGACTTTTATGGCTACACCTTC.

This clone was seen a few times. The chain employs TRBV20-1 and TRBJ1-2; D is unresolved. The CDR3 has 11 amino acids. Trimming took off 5 bases at V and 6 bases at J, with 10 bases between the two ends. The germline V gene has CDR1 DFQATT and CDR2 SNEGSKA (reference sequence). The CDR3 DNA sequence: TGCAGTGCTGACAACCCTAATGGCTACACCTTC. Residues: CSADNPNGYTF.

This chain joins TRBV30 and TRBJ1-3; D is undetermined. Looked up from germline, CDR1 is GTSNPN and CDR2 is SVGIG (reference sequence). The CDR3 length is 12 residues. V was clipped by 4 bases and J by 0 bases, with 4 bases between them. The CDR3 reads CAWTLSGNTIYF. DNA of the CDR3: TGTGCCTGGACCCTCTCTGGAAACACCATATATTTT.

This chain links TRBV5-1 with TRBJ2-5; TRBD2 matches 9 bases. The CDR3 has 14 amino acids. The germline gives CDR1 SGHRS, CDR2 YFSETQ. V lost 3 bases, J lost 5 bases, and 5 bases stayed unmatched. The CDR3 region is CASSSSGARETQYF. CDR3 DNA sequence: TGCGCCAGCAGCTCTAGCGGGGCTCGGGAGACCCAGTACTTC. The full variable domain, completed using reference TRBV5-1 and TRBJ2-5, is KAGVTQTPRYLIKTRGQQVTLSCSPISGHRSVSWYQQTPGQGLQFLFEYFSETQRNKGNFPGRFSGRQFSNSRSEMNVSTLELGDSALYLCASSSSGARETQYFGPGTRLLVL.

This clone was detected a few times. The chain is built from TRBV2 and TRBJ1-4; 8 bases map to TRBD1. CDR3 length: 13 residues. CDR1 SNHLY and CDR2 FYNNEI come from the germline V gene. J lost 14 bases, V lost 6 bases, and 11 bases had no gene match. The CDR3 is CASRQDRGVLLFF. The CDR3 DNA reads as TGTGCCAGCAGACAAGACAGGGGCGTTCTCCTGTTTTTT.

V gene TRBV28 combines with J gene TRBJ1-5; D unresolved. Trimming removed 5 bases from V and 0 bases from J, with 11 bases in between. The V gene's germline CDR1 is MDHEN and CDR2 SYDVKM. This CDR3 spans 15 amino acids. The CDR3 nucleotides read TGTGCCAGCAGTGTCGGAGGGAATAGCAATCAGCCCCAGCATTTT. Translating gives CASSVGGNSNQPQHF.

This clone was seen a handful of times. The CDR3 spells CASSLTGNYEQYF. CDR3 DNA sequence: TGTGCCAGTAGTTTGACAGGGAACTACGAGCAGTACTTC. This rearrangement joins TRBV19 to TRBJ2-7; 7 nucleotides agree with TRBD1. The CDR3 extends over 13 amino acids. CDR1 is LNHDA, CDR2 SQIVND, per germline (reference sequence). V shed 5 bases, J shed 3 bases, and the junction held 4 bases outside the gene matches.

V and J are TRBV18 and TRBJ1-3, with a weak D call TRBD1 (5 bases). Trimming took 5 bases from V and 0 from J, leaving 11 bases between them. The CDR3 covers 15 residues. Germline V gene data show CDR1 as KGHSH and CDR2 as LQKENI. This chain's CDR3 is CASSFGHSSGNTIYF. The CDR3 DNA follows: TGTGCCAGCTCATTCGGACACAGCTCTGGAAACACCATATATTTT.

The rearrangement joins TRBV28 to TRBJ2-1; D unresolved. Trimming shortened V by 2 bases and J by 10 bases, and 9 bases separated the two germline ends. This CDR3 has 12 residues. Germline CDR1 is MDHEN and CDR2 is SYDVKM. CDR3 amino acids: CASSLTYGEQFF. The CDR3 DNA reads as TGTGCCAGCAGTTTAACATACGGGGAGCAGTTCTTC.

This chain links TRBV24-1 with TRBJ1-5; D not certain. This CDR3 comprises 14 residues. Germline V gives CDR1 KGHDR, CDR2 SFDVKD. The germline V and J ends were trimmed by 4 bases and 5 bases, with 11 bases remaining between them. The DNA of the CDR3 is TGTGCCACCAGTGACCCCGGTTTCGATCAGCCCCAGCATTTT. It translates to CATSDPGFDQPQHF.

The CDR3 is CASSKAPGGKTSGYTF. The CDR3 nucleotides are TGTGCCAGCAGCAAAGCGCCGGGCGGGAAGACTAGTGGCTACACCTTC. The chain carries TRBV21-1 and TRBJ1-2. TRBV21-1 counts as a pseudogene. CDR3 length: 16 residues.

The chain couples TRBV19 to TRBJ2-5, with a possible D match to TRBD2 (5 bases). The CDR3 loop spans 15 amino acids. The V gene lost 6 bases and the J gene lost 2 bases, with 16 bases spanning the gap. Looked up from germline, CDR1 is LNHDA and CDR2 is SQIVND (reference sequence). CDR3 in DNA: TGTGCCAGTAGGCGGATTCAGGACTCACAAGAGACCCAGTACTTC. Protein: CASRRIQDSQETQYF.

This sequence joins TRBV7-9 and TRBJ1-2, with TRBD1 matching over 8 bases. Germline trimming cut 3 bases from V and 7 bases from J; bases unmatched to any gene: 4. Germline V gene sequence: CDR1 SEHNR, CDR2 FQNEAQ (reference sequence). CDR3 length: 13 residues. CDR3 residues: CASSFWQGAGYTF. DNA of the CDR3: TGTGCCAGCAGCTTCTGGCAGGGGGCTGGCTACACCTTC. Filled out from reference TRBV7-9 and TRBJ1-2, the complete variable domain reads DTGVSQNPRHKITKRGQNVTFRCDPISEHNRLYWYRQTLGQGPEFLTYFQNEAQLEKSRLLSDRFSAERPKGSFSTLEIQRTEQGDSAMYLCASSFWQGAGYTFGSGTRLTVV.

This sequence joins TRBV4-3 and TRBJ1-1; D perhaps matches TRBD1 (5 bases). CDR3 length: 14 residues. From germline, CDR1 is LGHNA and CDR2 YSLEER. V was shortened by 4 bases and J by 2 bases, with 11 bases between the two germline ends. DNA of the CDR3: TGCGCCAGCAGCCCGCAGGGCGTAAACACTGAAGCTTTCTTT. This translates into CASSPQGVNTEAFF.